The 21 T cell receptor beta chains below were found in one sample sequenced in a study of blood T cell repertoires in COVID-19. The method was immunoSEQ multiplex PCR; TCRdb's version includes in-frame clones alone and lacks a portion of them. The sample contains fewer than 200,000 clones, roughly 80% of which appear only once. The sequenced sample was peripheral blood. The receptors were sampled from a woman older than 75 with COVID-19, enrolled during active disease.

This clone occurred a few times. As DNA, the CDR3 is TGTGCCAGCAGTGAATCCTGGGCCCAGCCCCAGCATTTT. Translated, it gives CASSESWAQPQHF. The chain recombines TRBV25-1 with TRBJ1-5; no clear D. This CDR3 comprises 13 residues. V lost 1 base and J lost 7, with 8 bases in between. The V gene's germline CDR1 is MGHDK and CDR2 SYGVNS.

The V call is TRBV19, the J call TRBJ1-5, with 10 bases matching TRBD1. Germline trimming cut 5 bases from V and 3 bases from J; bases unmatched to any gene: 1. The CDR3 sequence is 14 residues long. The germline V gene has CDR1 LNHDA and CDR2 SQIVND (reference sequence). CDR3 in amino acids: CASSGTGANQPQHF. The CDR3 nucleotides read TGTGCCAGTAGTGGGACAGGGGCCAATCAGCCCCAGCATTTT. Filled out from reference TRBV19 and TRBJ1-5, the complete variable domain reads DGGITQSPKYLFRKEGQNVTLSCEQNLNHDAMYWYRQDPGQGLRLIYYSQIVNDFQKGDIAEGYSVSREKKESFPLTVTSAQKNPTAFYLCASSGTGANQPQHFGDGTRLSIL.

J is TRBJ2-5 and V is TRBV5-4, with 12 bases matching TRBD2. V dropped 2 bases and J dropped 0; count of bases not matched to a gene: 5. The CDR3 loop spans 17 amino acids. Germline values: CDR1 SGHNT, CDR2 YYREEE (reference sequence). The CDR3 DNA reads TGTGCCAGCAGCTTAAAACTAGCGGGGGGAAACCAAGAGACCCAGTACTTC. It translates to CASSLKLAGGNQETQYF.

The CDR3 nucleotides read TGTGCCAGCAGGGAGTCGCTAGGGCCCCAGCATTTT. This encodes CASRESLGPQHF. The J gene is TRBJ1-5, the V gene TRBV2, with D unresolved. Germline CDR1 and CDR2: SNHLY and FYNNEI. V was shortened by 6 bases and J by 9 bases, with 12 bases between the two germline ends. The CDR3 is 12 amino acids.

This clone was found once. J is TRBJ1-6 and V is TRBV10-3; 7 nucleotides line up with TRBD1. CDR3 length equals 12 residues. V was clipped by 10 bases and J by 8 bases; unmatched bases: 5. From germline, CDR1 is ENHRY and CDR2 SYGVKD. The DNA of the CDR3 is TGTGCCAGCGGACAGGCCGATTCACCCCTCCACTTT. Translating it yields CASGQADSPLHF.

The gene calls are TRBV7-2 and TRBJ1-3; no reliable D call. V lost 5 bases and J lost 0, with 14 bases in between. CDR3 length: 16 residues. From germline, CDR1 is SGHTA and CDR2 FQGNSA. The CDR3 nucleotides are TGTGCCAGCAGCCCACGCCGCAGTGCCTCTGGAAACACCATATATTTT. This codes for CASSPRRSASGNTIYF.

The rearrangement joins TRBV5-4 to TRBJ1-2, with D perhaps TRBD1 (5 bases). Germline loops: CDR1 SGHNT, CDR2 YYREEE (reference sequence). The CDR3 consists of 16 residues. Trimming took off 1 base at V and 8 bases at J, with 21 bases between the two ends. CDR3 region: CASSLPGFGRVGGYTF. The CDR3 nucleotides read TGTGCCAGCAGCTTGCCCGGGTTTGGCAGGGTCGGAGGCTACACCTTC.

This rearrangement joins TRBV6-1 to TRBJ2-7, with 7 bases that match TRBD2. V lost 2 bases to trimming and J lost 4 bases; unmatched junction nucleotides: 11. In germline, CDR1 is MNHNS, CDR2 SASEGT. The CDR3 loop spans 16 amino acids. CDR3 region: CASSERRGRGDYEQYF. In DNA, the CDR3 is TGTGCCAGCAGTGAAAGGCGCGGGAGAGGGGATTACGAGCAGTACTTC.

The chain uses TRBV5-1 and TRBJ1-6, with TRBD1 matching over 8 bases. V lost 4 bases and J lost 6; bases outside the gene matches: 9. The germline V gene has CDR1 SGHRS and CDR2 YFSETQ. CDR3 length equals 16 residues. CDR3 nucleotides: TGCGCCAGCAGCATCGACAGGGGAGCCAGTAATTCACCCCTCCACTTT. Protein sequence: CASSIDRGASNSPLHF.

The chain carries TRBV6-2 or TRBV6-3 and TRBJ1-4; no firm D call. Trimming took 5 bases from V and 7 from J, leaving 11 bases between them. Germline V gene data show CDR1 as MNHEY and CDR2 as SVGEGT. This CDR3 has 13 residues. CDR3 region: CASSRAAGEKLFF. The CDR3 nucleotides are TGTGCCAGCAGTCGGGCTGCGGGTGAAAAACTGTTTTTT.

The chain recombines TRBV29-1 with TRBJ1-1; 7 nucleotides match TRBD1. The CDR3 has 12 residues. V shed 7 bases and J 2 bases; nucleotides not matched to a gene: 4. CDR1 and CDR2 (germline): SQVTM, ANQGSEA. CDR3 nucleotides: TGCAGCGGACAGGGCCGTAACACTGAAGCTTTCTTT. It is translated as CSGQGRNTEAFF.

The chain combines TRBV5-1 with TRBJ2-1; D is possibly TRBD1 (5 bases). The CDR3 spans 16 residues. Germline V gene lookup returns CDR1 SGHRS and CDR2 YFSETQ. The ends were cut back, 0 bases at V and 3 bases at J, with 13 bases in the middle. CDR3 sequence reads: CASSLAGQGLYNEQFF. DNA for the CDR3: TGCGCCAGCAGCTTGGCCGGGCAGGGTCTCTACAATGAGCAGTTCTTC.

This chain connects TRBV3-1 (or the pseudogene TRBV3-2) to TRBJ2-2; perhaps TRBD2 as D (6 bases). This CDR3 contains 16 residues. Germline V gene sequence: CDR1 LGHDT, CDR2 YNNKEL (reference sequence). Trimming removed 3 bases at V and 2 bases at J, with 13 bases between. CDR3 amino acids: CASSQEGLVNTGELFF. CDR3 DNA sequence: TGTGCCAGCAGCCAGGAGGGACTCGTTAACACCGGGGAGCTGTTTTTT.

The chain joins TRBV19 to TRBJ1-3; possibly TRBD1 for D (5 bases). Germline values: CDR1 LNHDA, CDR2 SQIVND (reference sequence). The CDR3 covers 17 residues. V was clipped by 7 bases and J by 2 bases, with 21 bases between them. The DNA for the CDR3 is TGTGCCAGTACCCCCCCCCGCCAGGGCCCTACTGGAAACACCATATATTTT. Amino acid sequence: CASTPPRQGPTGNTIYF.

The chain couples TRBV5-1 to TRBJ2-7, with 8 nucleotides matching TRBD1. From germline, CDR1 is SGHRS and CDR2 YFSETQ. Losses at the gene ends were 4 bases for V and 5 bases for J; bases not matched to a gene: 14. The CDR3 covers 16 residues. CDR3 nucleotide sequence: TGCGCCAGCAGCCAAAGTAACAGGGGGTTAGTTGACGAGCAGTACTTC. It yields the protein CASSQSNRGLVDEQYF.

Only one count was recorded for this clone. This chain connects TRBV2 to TRBJ2-7, with 7 positions matching TRBD2. The CDR3 sequence is 13 residues long. Germline CDR1 reads SNHLY; CDR2 reads FYNNEI. Losses at the gene ends were 7 bases for V and 7 bases for J; bases not matched to a gene: 10. The CDR3 DNA is TGTGCCAGCAAAGACTCGTGGGGAGGGGAGCAGTACTTC. Translating it yields CASKDSWGGEQYF.

J is TRBJ1-2 and V is TRBV12-1; the D call in the table, TRBD1, was not verified against the DNA. TRBV12-1 has pseudogene status. The CDR3 covers 17 residues. CDR3 sequence: CASSFFRGLIGNYGYTF. CDR3 bases: TGTGCCAGCAGCTTTTTTAGGGGGCTTATAGGTAACTATGGCTACACCTTC.

The J gene is TRBJ2-7, the V gene TRBV10-1; D uncertain. This CDR3 comprises 18 residues. V lost 7 bases and J lost 0, with 25 bases in between. The germline V gene has CDR1 WNHNN and CDR2 SYGVQD (reference sequence). The CDR3 region has the DNA TGCGCCAGCAAAGACTCCGGAGAGGCAGTCGAGGTCTCCTACGAGCAGTACTTC. This encodes CASKDSGEAVEVSYEQYF.

This CDR3 is CASSQGTVNSPLHF. Here the CDR3 DNA reads TGTGCCAGCAGCCAGGGGACAGTCAATTCACCCCTCCACTTT. The chain is built from TRBV7-9 and TRBJ1-6; 7 bases line up with TRBD1. This CDR3 region has 14 residues. The germline V gene has CDR1 SEHNR and CDR2 FQNEAQ (reference sequence). The trim removed 5 bases at V and 7 bases at J, leaving 5 bases unmatched.

This clone was detected once. The chain carries TRBV10-3 and TRBJ2-5, with TRBD1 matching over 9 bases. V gave up 10 bases and J gave up 4 bases; unmatched junction bases: 7. There are 13 residues in the CDR3. Per the germline V gene, CDR1 is ENHRY and CDR2 is SYGVKD. In DNA, the CDR3 is TGTGCCAATAAACCGACAGGGGGAGAGACCCAGTACTTC. Protein sequence: CANKPTGGETQYF.

This chain links TRBV5-1 with TRBJ1-1; no reliable D call. Deletions cut 0 bases from V and 6 bases from J, with 3 bases between. The germline V gene has CDR1 SGHRS and CDR2 YFSETQ. The CDR3 consists of 11 residues. The CDR3 sequence: CASSLGAEAFF. CDR3 sequence (DNA): TGCGCCAGCAGCTTGGGCGCTGAAGCTTTCTTT. The complete variable domain, with remaining parts taken from reference TRBV5-1 and TRBJ1-1, reads KAGVTQTPRYLIKTRGQQVTLSCSPISGHRSVSWYQQTPGQGLQFLFEYFSETQRNKGNFPGRFSGRQFSNSRSEMNVSTLELGDSALYLCASSLGAEAFFGQGTRLTVV.